The TCR beta chain under discussion was sequenced for a study of PD-1 blockade in classical Hodgkin lymphoma. Documented time point: cycle 4 day 1 (C4D1), after more than five weeks of nivolumab. All the patients suffered relapse after autologous stem cell transplantation, and brentuximab vedotin exposure differed. Applied to thawed PBMCs, magnetic negative selection was the method used to isolate CD8+ T cells. Sequencing used immunoSEQ multiplex PCR; TCRdb keeps in-frame clones, though not all of them. The table records 15,000 to 25,000 clones, roughly 84% of them present only once. This CDR3 comprises 18 residues. The V gene end was trimmed by 6 bases and the J gene end by 1 base; junction bases not matched to a gene: 16. In germline, CDR1 is MDHEN, CDR2 SYDVKM. The table lists this clone with a count of one.

The V call is TRBV28, the J call TRBJ1-2; 8 bases are shared with TRBD1. The receptor was isolated from a human donor with classical Hodgkin lymphoma. The input for sequencing was CD8+ T cells from blood, taken before the fourth cycle of nivolumab. In DNA form, the CDR3 reads TGTGCCAGCAGCCCATGGACAGGGCGCCCTCTTTTTAACTATGGCTACACCTTC. Its protein product is CASSPWTGRPLFNYGYTF.